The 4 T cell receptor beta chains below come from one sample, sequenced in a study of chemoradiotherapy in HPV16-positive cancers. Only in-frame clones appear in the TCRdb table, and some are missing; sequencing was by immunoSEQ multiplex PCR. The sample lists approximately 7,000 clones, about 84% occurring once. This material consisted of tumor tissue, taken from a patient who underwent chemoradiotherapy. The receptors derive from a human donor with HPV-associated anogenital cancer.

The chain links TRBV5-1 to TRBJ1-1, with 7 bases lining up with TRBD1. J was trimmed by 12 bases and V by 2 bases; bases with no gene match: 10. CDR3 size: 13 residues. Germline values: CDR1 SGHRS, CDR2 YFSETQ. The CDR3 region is CASSLGDRRVTFF. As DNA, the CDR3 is TGCGCCAGCAGCTTAGGGGACAGAAGGGTAACTTTCTTT.

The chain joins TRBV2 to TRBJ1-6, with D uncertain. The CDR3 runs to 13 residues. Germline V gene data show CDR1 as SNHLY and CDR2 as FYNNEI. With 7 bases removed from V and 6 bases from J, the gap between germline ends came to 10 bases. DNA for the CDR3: TGTGCCAGCATACCAGTGCCTAATTCACCCCTCCACTTT. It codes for CASIPVPNSPLHF.

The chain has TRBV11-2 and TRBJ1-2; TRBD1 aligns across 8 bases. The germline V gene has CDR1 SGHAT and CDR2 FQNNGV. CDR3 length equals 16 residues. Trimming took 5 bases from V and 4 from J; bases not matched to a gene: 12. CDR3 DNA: TGTGCCAGCAGCCGTGACCAGGGGGCGCGGGCCTATGGCTACACCTTC. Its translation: CASSRDQGARAYGYTF.

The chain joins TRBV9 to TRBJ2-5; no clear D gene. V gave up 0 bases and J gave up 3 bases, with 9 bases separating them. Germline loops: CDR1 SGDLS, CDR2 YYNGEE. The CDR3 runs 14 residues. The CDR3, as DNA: TGTGCCAGCAGCGTAGACGTCACCAAAGAGACCCAGTACTTC. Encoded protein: CASSVDVTKETQYF.